A selection of T cell receptor beta chains follows, all from one sample in a study of T-cell reconstitution after alpha-beta-depleted transplantation in children. One entry per CDR3 protein, called by TCRdb with MiXCR from the PCR reads. Among 780,000 or so distinct CDR3 sequences listed, approximately 15% were seen once. Specimen: PBMCs, mostly from graft donor cells, collected 360 days after TCRalphabeta/CD19-depleted stem cell transplant. The receptor set was obtained from a male patient younger than 18 who had a stem cell transplant for acute lymphoblastic leukemia, so the T cells may come from the graft donor. Both conserved end residues are part of each CDR3. D genes are given only for firm matches. Some rows mark clone size as missing; the rest say once, few, many or name a class of expanded clone.

abundance: once
j_gene: TRBJ2-5
v_gene: TRBV27
d_gene: TRBD2
CDR3aa: CASLKVAGAETQYF
CDR3nt: TGTGCCAGCTTAAAGGTAGCGGGAGCGGAGACCCAGTACTTC

abundance: -
j_gene: TRBJ1-1
v_gene: TRBV18
d_gene: -
CDR3aa: CASSHANLPGPKNTEAFF
CDR3nt: TGTGCCAGCTCACACGCGAATTTACCGGGACCGAAGAACACTGAAGCTTTCTTT

abundance: few
j_gene: TRBJ1-4
v_gene: TRBV3-1
d_gene: -
CDR3aa: CASSPWQGGGLFF
CDR3nt: TGTGCCAGCAGCCCTTGGCAGGGCGGCGGACTGTTTTTT

abundance: few
j_gene: TRBJ1-1
v_gene: TRBV2
d_gene: -
CDR3aa: CASIPASEAFF
CDR3nt: TGTGCCAGCATACCGGCCTCTGAAGCTTTCTTT

abundance: -
j_gene: TRBJ2-1
v_gene: TRBV7-9
d_gene: -
CDR3aa: CASSPPRLASSYNEQFF
CDR3nt: TGTGCCAGCAGCCCCCCGCGGTTAGCTAGCTCCTACAATGAGCAGTTCTTC

abundance: few
j_gene: TRBJ2-4
v_gene: TRBV4-1
d_gene: -
CDR3aa: CASSQGRKNIQYF
CDR3nt: TGCGCCAGCAGCCAAGGTCGGAAAAACATTCAGTACTTC

abundance: -
j_gene: TRBJ2-1
v_gene: TRBV7-9
d_gene: -
CDR3aa: CASSLVTRPYNEQFF
CDR3nt: TGTGCCAGCAGCTTAGTCACTAGGCCCTACAATGAGCAGTTCTTC

abundance: few
j_gene: TRBJ2-1
v_gene: TRBV5-1
d_gene: -
CDR3aa: CASSFALSGGEQFF
CDR3nt: TGCGCCAGCAGCTTTGCCCTTAGCGGCGGTGAGCAGTTCTTC

abundance: few
j_gene: TRBJ2-3
v_gene: TRBV7-3
d_gene: -
CDR3aa: CASSLRVTTDTQYF
CDR3nt: TGTGCCAGCAGCTTAAGGGTGACCACAGATACGCAGTATTTT

abundance: -
j_gene: TRBJ1-5
v_gene: TRBV4-1
d_gene: TRBD1
CDR3aa: CASSRWQGARAQEPQHF
CDR3nt: TGCGCCAGCAGCCGGTGGCAGGGGGCGAGGGCTCAGGAGCCCCAGCATTTT

abundance: -
j_gene: TRBJ2-3
v_gene: TRBV11-2
d_gene: -
CDR3aa: CASSWLTDTQYF
CDR3nt: TGTGCCAGCAGCTGGCTCACAGATACGCAGTATTTT

abundance: few
j_gene: TRBJ2-7
v_gene: TRBV10-3
d_gene: TRBD2
CDR3aa: CAILGTSGPSSYEQYF
CDR3nt: TGTGCCATCCTCGGGACTAGCGGGCCCAGCTCCTACGAGCAGTACTTC

abundance: few
j_gene: TRBJ1-2
v_gene: TRBV12-3/TRBV12-4
d_gene: TRBD1
CDR3aa: CASSFGDRDPYGYTF
CDR3nt: TGTGCCAGCAGTTTTGGGGACAGGGACCCTTATGGCTACACCTTC

abundance: few
j_gene: TRBJ2-1
v_gene: TRBV12-3/TRBV12-4
d_gene: TRBD2
CDR3aa: CAICPGLAGGRPYNEQFF
CDR3nt: TGTGCCATCTGTCCCGGCCTAGCGGGAGGGAGGCCCTACAATGAGCAGTTCTTC

abundance: few
j_gene: TRBJ2-7
v_gene: TRBV7-6
d_gene: TRBD1
CDR3aa: CASSLLASGGQGLYEQYF
CDR3nt: TGTGCCAGCAGCTTACTCGCTTCGGGGGGACAGGGTCTCTACGAGCAGTACTTC

abundance: -
j_gene: TRBJ2-7
v_gene: TRBV11-2
d_gene: -
CDR3aa: CASSRERRQISSYEQYF
CDR3nt: TGTGCCAGCAGCCGAGAGAGAAGACAGATTAGCTCCTACGAGCAGTACTTC

abundance: few
j_gene: TRBJ2-1
v_gene: TRBV19
d_gene: TRBD2
CDR3aa: CASIGLAGGYEQFF
CDR3nt: TGTGCCAGTATCGGACTAGCGGGAGGGTATGAGCAGTTCTTC

abundance: -
j_gene: TRBJ1-3
v_gene: TRBV4-1
d_gene: -
CDR3aa: CASSQGPQGNRNTIYF
CDR3nt: TGCGCCAGCAGCCAAGGACCCCAGGGGAACAGAAACACCATATATTTT

abundance: many
j_gene: TRBJ2-1
v_gene: TRBV25-1
d_gene: TRBD2
CDR3aa: CASSSGLALIYNEQFF
CDR3nt: TGTGCCAGCAGTTCCGGACTAGCCCTTATATACAATGAGCAGTTCTTC

abundance: -
j_gene: TRBJ2-7
v_gene: TRBV10-3
d_gene: -
CDR3aa: CAISAVQMTRYEQYF
CDR3nt: TGTGCCATCAGTGCTGTACAAATGACGCGCTACGAGCAGTACTTC

abundance: few
j_gene: TRBJ2-1
v_gene: TRBV29-1
d_gene: -
CDR3aa: CSVEGGANEQFF
CDR3nt: TGCAGCGTTGAAGGAGGGGCAAATGAGCAGTTCTTC

abundance: -
j_gene: TRBJ1-2
v_gene: TRBV12-3/TRBV12-4
d_gene: -
CDR3aa: CATRPGARPYGYTF
CDR3nt: TGTGCCACCAGACCAGGGGCGCGGCCCTATGGCTACACCTTC

abundance: -
j_gene: TRBJ2-2
v_gene: TRBV24-1
d_gene: -
CDR3aa: CASHRDSTFINSNTGELFF
CDR3nt: TGTGCCAGTCACAGGGACTCAACTTTTATAAATTCGAACACCGGGGAGCTGTTTTTT

abundance: -
j_gene: TRBJ1-5
v_gene: TRBV4-1
d_gene: TRBD1
CDR3aa: CASSQPGTGGQPQHF
CDR3nt: TGCGCCAGCAGCCAACCCGGGACAGGGGGGCAGCCCCAGCATTTT

abundance: many
j_gene: TRBJ2-3
v_gene: TRBV2
d_gene: -
CDR3aa: CASSALGWGRESDTQYF
CDR3nt: TGTGCCAGCAGTGCCTTAGGCTGGGGGCGCGAGTCAGATACGCAGTATTTT

abundance: -
j_gene: TRBJ2-7
v_gene: TRBV18
d_gene: -
CDR3aa: CASSPPDASYEQYF
CDR3nt: TGTGCCAGCTCACCACCGGATGCTAGCTACGAGCAGTACTTC

abundance: few
j_gene: TRBJ2-7
v_gene: TRBV2
d_gene: TRBD2
CDR3aa: CASSDLAGTYEQYF
CDR3nt: TGTGCCAGCAGTGATCTAGCGGGAACCTACGAGCAGTACTTC

abundance: few
j_gene: TRBJ1-1
v_gene: TRBV7-3
d_gene: TRBD1
CDR3aa: CASSLETGTAEAFF
CDR3nt: TGTGCCAGCAGCTTAGAGACCGGGACAGCTGAAGCTTTCTTT

abundance: many
j_gene: TRBJ2-1
v_gene: TRBV5-1
d_gene: -
CDR3aa: CASSRPGLAVNEQFF
CDR3nt: TGCGCCAGCAGCCGACCGGGACTGGCTGTAAATGAGCAGTTCTTC

abundance: many
j_gene: TRBJ1-1
v_gene: TRBV13
d_gene: -
CDR3aa: CASSSTGLMEAFF
CDR3nt: TGTGCCAGCAGCTCCACGGGCCTCATGGAAGCTTTCTTT

abundance: -
j_gene: TRBJ2-7
v_gene: TRBV29-1
d_gene: -
CDR3aa: CSVEVAGLPSYEQYF
CDR3nt: TGCAGCGTTGAAGTGGCCGGCCTACCTTCCTACGAGCAGTACTTC

abundance: few
j_gene: TRBJ2-1
v_gene: TRBV12-5
d_gene: -
CDR3aa: CASGATTGDYDEQFF
CDR3nt: TGTGCTAGTGGTGCCACTACAGGGGACTATGATGAGCAGTTCTTC

abundance: many
j_gene: TRBJ1-1
v_gene: TRBV9
d_gene: TRBD1
CDR3aa: CASSVGGDSKAFF
CDR3nt: TGTGCCAGCAGCGTAGGGGGGGACAGTAAAGCTTTCTTT

abundance: -
j_gene: TRBJ2-7
v_gene: TRBV4-1
d_gene: TRBD1
CDR3aa: CASSQGPPGQGSREQYF
CDR3nt: TGCGCCAGCAGCCAAGGCCCGCCGGGACAGGGATCAAGGGAGCAGTACTTC

abundance: few
j_gene: TRBJ2-7
v_gene: TRBV6-2/TRBV6-3
d_gene: -
CDR3aa: CASSHRLEQYF
CDR3nt: TGTGCCAGCAGTCATAGACTCGAGCAGTACTTC

abundance: few
j_gene: TRBJ2-6
v_gene: TRBV11-2
d_gene: TRBD2
CDR3aa: CASSLVSHSGVISGANVLTF
CDR3nt: TGTGCCAGCAGCTTAGTGAGCCATAGCGGGGTAATCTCTGGGGCCAACGTCCTGACTTTC

abundance: -
j_gene: TRBJ2-7
v_gene: TRBV12-3/TRBV12-4
d_gene: -
CDR3aa: CASSQTAGEQYF
CDR3nt: TGTGCCAGCAGCCAAACGGCAGGCGAGCAGTACTTC

abundance: few
j_gene: TRBJ2-1
v_gene: TRBV27
d_gene: TRBD2
CDR3aa: CASKPGLAYEQFF
CDR3nt: TGTGCCAGCAAACCGGGACTAGCGTATGAGCAGTTCTTC

abundance: -
j_gene: TRBJ2-1
v_gene: TRBV6-4
d_gene: TRBD2
CDR3aa: CASSRKAGEQNEQFF
CDR3nt: TGTGCCAGCAGCAGAAAGGCGGGAGAGCAAAATGAGCAGTTCTTC

abundance: -
j_gene: TRBJ2-3
v_gene: TRBV20-1
d_gene: -
CDR3aa: CSARDRTSRDTQYF
CDR3nt: TGCAGTGCTAGAGACCGGACGTCTCGGGATACGCAGTATTTT

abundance: -
j_gene: TRBJ2-7
v_gene: TRBV9
d_gene: TRBD1
CDR3aa: CASSPQGEWYEQYF
CDR3nt: TGTGCCAGCAGCCCTCAGGGGGAGTGGTACGAGCAGTACTTC

abundance: -
j_gene: TRBJ2-1
v_gene: TRBV15
d_gene: -
CDR3aa: CATSSRIDLRVSYNEQFF
CDR3nt: TGTGCCACCAGCTCTCGCATTGACTTAAGGGTCTCCTACAATGAGCAGTTCTTC

abundance: -
j_gene: TRBJ2-1
v_gene: TRBV15
d_gene: -
CDR3aa: CATSRGWDTRSYNEQFF
CDR3nt: TGTGCCACCAGCAGAGGATGGGACACACGCTCCTACAATGAGCAGTTCTTC

abundance: -
j_gene: TRBJ2-3
v_gene: TRBV7-9
d_gene: -
CDR3aa: CASSPPGSVADTQYF
CDR3nt: TGTGCCAGCAGCCCGCCAGGGAGTGTTGCAGATACGCAGTATTTT

abundance: -
j_gene: TRBJ1-1
v_gene: TRBV6-5
d_gene: -
CDR3aa: CASSYGSGRKNTEAFF
CDR3nt: TGTGCCAGCAGTTACGGATCAGGTCGGAAGAACACTGAAGCTTTCTTT

abundance: -
j_gene: TRBJ1-5
v_gene: TRBV25-1
d_gene: TRBD1
CDR3aa: CASSPTTGVHQPQHF
CDR3nt: TGTGCCAGCAGTCCTACGACAGGGGTCCATCAGCCCCAGCATTTT

abundance: many
j_gene: TRBJ2-5
v_gene: TRBV12-3/TRBV12-4
d_gene: -
CDR3aa: CASSSAVGAPKETQYF
CDR3nt: TGTGCCAGCAGTTCAGCGGTGGGGGCCCCCAAAGAGACCCAGTACTTC

abundance: -
j_gene: TRBJ1-4
v_gene: TRBV20-1
d_gene: -
CDR3aa: CSTARLGELFF
CDR3nt: TGCAGTACAGCCCGACTTGGGGAACTGTTTTTT

abundance: few
j_gene: TRBJ2-1
v_gene: TRBV19
d_gene: TRBD2
CDR3aa: CASSYLAGRYEQFF
CDR3nt: TGTGCCAGTAGTTACCTAGCGGGAAGGTATGAGCAGTTCTTC

abundance: many
j_gene: TRBJ2-1
v_gene: TRBV12-3/TRBV12-4
d_gene: -
CDR3aa: CASPSSVEQFF
CDR3nt: TGTGCCAGCCCCAGCTCCGTTGAGCAGTTCTTC

abundance: -
j_gene: TRBJ1-1
v_gene: TRBV5-1
d_gene: TRBD1
CDR3aa: CASSTTTGTETEAFF
CDR3nt: TGCGCCAGCAGCACCACGACAGGGACGGAAACTGAAGCTTTCTTT

abundance: -
j_gene: TRBJ2-7
v_gene: TRBV9
d_gene: -
CDR3aa: CASSVTPGPPYEQYF
CDR3nt: TGTGCCAGCAGCGTGACTCCGGGACCGCCCTACGAGCAGTACTTC

abundance: few
j_gene: TRBJ2-7
v_gene: TRBV11-2
d_gene: -
CDR3aa: CASSSWAGGGIYEQYF
CDR3nt: TGTGCCAGCAGTAGTTGGGCTGGAGGGGGGATCTACGAGCAGTACTTC

abundance: few
j_gene: TRBJ2-3
v_gene: TRBV11-2
d_gene: -
CDR3aa: CASSLGGRRPRADTQYF
CDR3nt: TGTGCCAGCAGCTTAGGAGGTCGTAGGCCGAGGGCAGATACGCAGTATTTT